The clone carrying this TCR beta chain showed up many times. Looked up from germline, CDR1 is KGHSH and CDR2 is LQKENI. The CDR3 is made up of 15 amino acids. The V gene end was trimmed by 6 bases and the J gene end by 5 bases; junction bases not matched to a gene: 11. As originally analysed: Clinicopathological groups of papillary thyroid cancer showed CDR3 differences that were used to build a distant-metastasis classifier. TCRdb redid the clone calls on the PCR reads using MiXCR. The V and J calls reflect TCRdb's pipeline rather than the authors' work. The sample includes 20,000 to 25,000 clones, 15% to 19% of them seen just once. This entry comes from a study of metastatic and nonmetastatic thyroid tumors. In the study overall: Across peripheral blood and tumor or nodule tissue samples taken from malignant and benign thyroid patients, the repertoires were compared with one another.

Prior to thyroid surgery, none of the patients had received any treatment. This chain connects TRBV18 to TRBJ2-7; 9 bases line up with TRBD2. The sequence came from a female donor with papillary thyroid cancer or a benign thyroid nodule (not recorded which). Some clones in this sample may be carry-over from other donors' samples. Sequencing was done on a sample of blood. The CDR3 bases are TGTGCCAGCTCGCCTTCGGTGGCGGGAGGGAACGAGCAGTACTTC. This sequence encodes CASSPSVAGGNEQYF.